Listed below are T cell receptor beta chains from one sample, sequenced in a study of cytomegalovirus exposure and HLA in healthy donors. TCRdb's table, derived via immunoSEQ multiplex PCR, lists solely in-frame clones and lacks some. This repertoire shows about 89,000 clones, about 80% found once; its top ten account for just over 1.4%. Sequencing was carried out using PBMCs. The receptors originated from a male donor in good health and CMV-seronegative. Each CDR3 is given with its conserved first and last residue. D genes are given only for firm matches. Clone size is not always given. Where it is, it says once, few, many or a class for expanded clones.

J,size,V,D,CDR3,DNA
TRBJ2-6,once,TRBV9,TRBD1,CASSYRTGEAGANVLTF,TGTGCCAGCAGTTACCGGACAGGGGAGGCTGGGGCCAACGTCCTGACTTTC
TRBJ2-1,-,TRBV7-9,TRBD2,CASSFAGGPGNEQFF,TGTGCCAGCAGTTTCGCGGGGGGGCCTGGCAATGAGCAGTTCTTC
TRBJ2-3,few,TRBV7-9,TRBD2,CASSLASGNTDTQYF,TGTGCCAGCAGCTTAGCAAGCGGGAACACAGATACGCAGTATTTT
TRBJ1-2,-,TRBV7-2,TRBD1,CASSPPDRGFHGYTF,TGTGCCAGCAGCCCCCCGGACAGGGGATTTCATGGCTACACCTTC
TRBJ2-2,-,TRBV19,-,CASTAGLGTGELFF,TGTGCCAGCACCGCAGGGCTCGGCACCGGGGAGCTGTTTTTT
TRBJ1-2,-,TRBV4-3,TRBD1,CASSQDLSPGDSNYGYTF,TGCGCCAGCAGCCAAGATCTTTCCCCAGGGGACAGTAACTATGGCTACACCTTC
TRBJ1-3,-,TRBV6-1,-,CASSEHGGSGNTIYF,TGTGCCAGCAGTGAACACGGAGGTTCGGGAAACACCATATATTTT
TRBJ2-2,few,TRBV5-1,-,CASSPAGDNTGELFF,TGCGCCAGCAGCCCGGCAGGGGATAACACCGGGGAGCTGTTTTTT
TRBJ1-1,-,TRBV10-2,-,CASSARDTEAFF,TGCGCCAGCAGTGCCCGGGACACTGAAGCTTTCTTT
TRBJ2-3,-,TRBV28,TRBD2,CASSLRPSGRGISTDTQYF,TGTGCCAGCAGTTTACGTCCTAGCGGGAGGGGGATTAGCACAGATACGCAGTATTTT